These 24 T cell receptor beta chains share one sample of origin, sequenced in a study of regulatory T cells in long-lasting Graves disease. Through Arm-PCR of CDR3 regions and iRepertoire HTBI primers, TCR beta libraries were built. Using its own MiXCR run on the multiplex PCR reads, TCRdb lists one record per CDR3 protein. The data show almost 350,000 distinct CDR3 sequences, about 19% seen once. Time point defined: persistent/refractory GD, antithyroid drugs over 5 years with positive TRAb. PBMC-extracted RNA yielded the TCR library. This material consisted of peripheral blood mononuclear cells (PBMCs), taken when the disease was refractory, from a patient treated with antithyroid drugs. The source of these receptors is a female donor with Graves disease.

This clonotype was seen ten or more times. This CDR3 reads CASSPPGTGMETQYF. CDR3 nucleotides: TGTGCCAGCAGCCCGCCCGGGACAGGGATGGAGACCCAGTACTTC. This chain links TRBV7-8 with TRBJ2-5, with 9 bases that match TRBD1. The junction had 9 bases not matched to a gene; V was cut back by 5 bases and J by 5 bases. Per germline, CDR1 SGHVS and CDR2 FQNEAQ. This CDR3 region has 15 residues.

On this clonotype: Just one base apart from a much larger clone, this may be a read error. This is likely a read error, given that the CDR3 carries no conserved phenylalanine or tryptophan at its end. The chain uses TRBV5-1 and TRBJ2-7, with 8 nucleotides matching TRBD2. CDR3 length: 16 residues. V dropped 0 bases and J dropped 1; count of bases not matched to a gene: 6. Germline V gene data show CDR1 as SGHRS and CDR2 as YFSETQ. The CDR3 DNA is TGCGCCAGCAGCTTGGCCGCGGGGGGCGGATCCTACGAGCAGTACCTC. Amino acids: CASSLAAGGGSYEQYL.

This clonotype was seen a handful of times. DNA for the CDR3: TGTGCCAGCAGCCCAGGGTTTGAGACTGGAAACACCATATATTTT. Its translation: CASSPGFETGNTIYF. V and J are TRBV12-3 or TRBV12-4 and TRBJ1-3; tentatively, D is TRBD1 (5 bases). This CDR3 is built from 15 residues. Trimming stripped 6 bases from V and 2 bases from J, with 14 bases between.

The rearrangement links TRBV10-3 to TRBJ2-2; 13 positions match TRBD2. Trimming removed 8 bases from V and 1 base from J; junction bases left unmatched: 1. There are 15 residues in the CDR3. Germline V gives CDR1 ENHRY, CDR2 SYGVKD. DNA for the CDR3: TGTGCCATCGGGACTAGCGGGGTGAACACCGGGGAGCTGTTTTTT. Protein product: CAIGTSGVNTGELFF.

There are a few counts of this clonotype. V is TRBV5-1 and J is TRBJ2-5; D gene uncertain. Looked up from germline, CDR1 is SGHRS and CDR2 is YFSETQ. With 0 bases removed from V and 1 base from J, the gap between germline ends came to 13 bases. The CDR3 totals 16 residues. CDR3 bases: TGCGCCAGCAGCTTGGTCACAGTCCTCACCCAAGAGACCCAGTACTTC. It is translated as CASSLVTVLTQETQYF.

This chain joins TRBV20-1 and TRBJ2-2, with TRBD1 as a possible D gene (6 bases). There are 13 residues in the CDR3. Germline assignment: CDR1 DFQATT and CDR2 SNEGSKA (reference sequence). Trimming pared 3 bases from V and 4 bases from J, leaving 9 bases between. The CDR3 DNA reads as TGCAGTGCTAGCAGGGGATCCACCGGGGAGCTGTTTTTT. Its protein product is CSASRGSTGELFF.

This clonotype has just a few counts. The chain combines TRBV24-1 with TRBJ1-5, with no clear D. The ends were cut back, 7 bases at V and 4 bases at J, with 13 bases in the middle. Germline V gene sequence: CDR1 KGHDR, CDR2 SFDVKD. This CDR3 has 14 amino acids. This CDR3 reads CATRDPGLNQPQHF. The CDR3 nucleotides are TGTGCCACCAGGGACCCCGGATTAAATCAGCCCCAGCATTTT.

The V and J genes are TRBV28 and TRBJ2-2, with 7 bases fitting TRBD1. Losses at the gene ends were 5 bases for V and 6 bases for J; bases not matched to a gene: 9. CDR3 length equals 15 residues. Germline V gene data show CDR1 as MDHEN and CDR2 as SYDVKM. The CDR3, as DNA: TGTGCCAGCAGTCCAGGGGACAGAGCCTCCGGGGAGCTGTTTTTT. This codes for CASSPGDRASGELFF.

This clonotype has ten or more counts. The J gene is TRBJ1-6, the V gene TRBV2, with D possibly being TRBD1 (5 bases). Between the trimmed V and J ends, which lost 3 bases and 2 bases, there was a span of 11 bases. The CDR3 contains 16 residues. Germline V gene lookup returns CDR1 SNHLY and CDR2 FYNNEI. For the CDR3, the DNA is TGTGCCAGCAGTGATAAGGGGCCGACCTATAATTCACCCCTCCACTTT. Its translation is CASSDKGPTYNSPLHF. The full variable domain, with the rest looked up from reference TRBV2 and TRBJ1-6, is EPEVTQTPSHQVTQMGQEVILRCVPISNHLYFYWYRQILGQKVEFLVSFYNNEISEKSEIFDDQFSVERPDGSNFTLKIRSTKLEDSAMYFCASSDKGPTYNSPLHFGNGTRLTVT.

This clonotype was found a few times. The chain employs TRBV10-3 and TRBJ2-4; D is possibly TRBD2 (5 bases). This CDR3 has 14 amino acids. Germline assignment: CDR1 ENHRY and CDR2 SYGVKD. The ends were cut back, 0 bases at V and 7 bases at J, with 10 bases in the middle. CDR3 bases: TGTGCCATCAGTGAGTCAGTCCGAGGGAACATTCAGTACTTC. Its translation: CAISESVRGNIQYF.

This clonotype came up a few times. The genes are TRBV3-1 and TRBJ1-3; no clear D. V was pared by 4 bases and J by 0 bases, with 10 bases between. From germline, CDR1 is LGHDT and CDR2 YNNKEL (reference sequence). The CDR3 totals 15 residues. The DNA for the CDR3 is TGTGCCAGCAGCCGAGACATGGGCTCTGGAAACACCATATATTTT. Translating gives CASSRDMGSGNTIYF.

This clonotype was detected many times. In DNA, the CDR3 is TGTGCCAGCAGTTTCCCGGCAGGGGATAGTATCGGCTATGGCTACACCTTC. Encoded protein: CASSFPAGDSIGYGYTF. The genes are TRBV12-3 or TRBV12-4 and TRBJ1-2; the D gene is possibly TRBD1 (6 bases). Trimming stripped 3 bases from V and 4 bases from J, with 21 bases between. The CDR3 totals 17 residues.

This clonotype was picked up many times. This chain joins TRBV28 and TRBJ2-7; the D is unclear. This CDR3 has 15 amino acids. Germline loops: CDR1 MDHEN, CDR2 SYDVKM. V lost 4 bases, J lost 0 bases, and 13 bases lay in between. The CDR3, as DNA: TGTGCCAGCAGTTCACCGACGCAGAGCTCCTACGAGCAGTACTTC. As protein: CASSSPTQSSYEQYF.

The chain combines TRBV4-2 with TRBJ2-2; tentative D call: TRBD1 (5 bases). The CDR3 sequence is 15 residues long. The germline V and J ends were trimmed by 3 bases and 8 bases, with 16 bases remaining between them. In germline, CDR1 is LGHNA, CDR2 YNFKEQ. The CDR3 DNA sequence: TGTGCCAGCAGCCAGACCAGGGATTTTTCTGGGGAGCTGTTTTTT. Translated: CASSQTRDFSGELFF.

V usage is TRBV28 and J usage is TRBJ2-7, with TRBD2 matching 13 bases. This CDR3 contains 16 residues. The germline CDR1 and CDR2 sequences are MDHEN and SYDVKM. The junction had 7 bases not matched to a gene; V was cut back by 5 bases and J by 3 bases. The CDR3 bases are TGTGCCAGCAGTGTGACCGGGACTAGCGGGGTCTACGAGCAGTACTTC. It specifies CASSVTGTSGVYEQYF.

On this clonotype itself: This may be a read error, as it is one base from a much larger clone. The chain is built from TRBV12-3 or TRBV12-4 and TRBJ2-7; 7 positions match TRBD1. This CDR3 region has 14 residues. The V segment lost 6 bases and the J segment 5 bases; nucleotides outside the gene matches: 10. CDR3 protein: CASSLEDRPDEQYF. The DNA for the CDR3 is TGTGCCAGCAGCCTGGAGGACAGGCCTGACGAGCAGTACTTC.

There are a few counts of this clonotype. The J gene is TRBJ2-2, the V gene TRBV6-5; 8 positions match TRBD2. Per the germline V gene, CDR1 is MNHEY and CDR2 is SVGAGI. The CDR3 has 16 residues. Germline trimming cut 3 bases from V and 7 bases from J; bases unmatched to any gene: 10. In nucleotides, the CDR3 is TGTGCCAGCAGTTATGATCAGCGGGAGTTCGACGGGGAGCTGTTTTTT. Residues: CASSYDQREFDGELFF.

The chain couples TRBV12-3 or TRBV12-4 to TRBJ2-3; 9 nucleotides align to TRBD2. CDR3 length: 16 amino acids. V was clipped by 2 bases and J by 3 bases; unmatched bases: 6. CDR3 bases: TGTGCCAGCAGTTTACAGCGGGGGGACTTGACAGATACGCAGTATTTT. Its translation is CASSLQRGDLTDTQYF.

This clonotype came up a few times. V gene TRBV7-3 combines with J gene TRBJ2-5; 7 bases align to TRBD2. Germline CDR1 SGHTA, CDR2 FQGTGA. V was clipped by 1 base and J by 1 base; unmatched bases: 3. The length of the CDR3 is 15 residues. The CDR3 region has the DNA TGTGCCAGCAGCTTAAGGGGGGGACTCCAAGAGACCCAGTACTTC. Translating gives CASSLRGGLQETQYF. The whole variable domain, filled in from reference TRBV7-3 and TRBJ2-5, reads GAGVSQTPSNKVTEKGKYVELRCDPISGHTALYWYRQSLGQGPEFLIYFQGTGAADDSGLPNDRFFAVRPEGSVSTLKIQRTERGDSAVYLCASSLRGGLQETQYFGPGTRLLVL.

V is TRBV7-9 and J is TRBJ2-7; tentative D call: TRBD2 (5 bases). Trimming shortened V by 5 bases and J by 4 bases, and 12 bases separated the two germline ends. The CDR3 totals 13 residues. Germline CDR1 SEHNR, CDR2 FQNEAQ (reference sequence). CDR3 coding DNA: TGTGCCAGCAGCCGGACGGAGCGGTACGAGCAGTACTTC. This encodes CASSRTERYEQYF.

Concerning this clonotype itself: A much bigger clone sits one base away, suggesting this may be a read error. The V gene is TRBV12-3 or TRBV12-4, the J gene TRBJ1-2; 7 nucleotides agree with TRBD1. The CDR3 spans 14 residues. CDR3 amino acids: CASRSGGSVYGCTF. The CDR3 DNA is TGTGCCAGCAGATCAGGGGGATCAGTCTATGGCTGCACCTTC.

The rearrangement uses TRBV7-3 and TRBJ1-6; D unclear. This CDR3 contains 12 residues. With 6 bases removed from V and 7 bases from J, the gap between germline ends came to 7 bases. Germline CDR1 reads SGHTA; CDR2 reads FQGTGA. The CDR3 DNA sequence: TGTGCCAGCAGAGGAAGCAATTCACCCCTCCACTTT. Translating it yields CASRGSNSPLHF.

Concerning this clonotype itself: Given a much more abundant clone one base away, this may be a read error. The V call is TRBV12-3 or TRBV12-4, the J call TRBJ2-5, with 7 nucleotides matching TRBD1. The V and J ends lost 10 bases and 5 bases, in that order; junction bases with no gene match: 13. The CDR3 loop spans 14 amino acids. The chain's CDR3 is CANREGRGWETQYF. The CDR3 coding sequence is TGTGCCAACCGCGAGGGCAGGGGGTGGGAGACCCAGTACTTC.

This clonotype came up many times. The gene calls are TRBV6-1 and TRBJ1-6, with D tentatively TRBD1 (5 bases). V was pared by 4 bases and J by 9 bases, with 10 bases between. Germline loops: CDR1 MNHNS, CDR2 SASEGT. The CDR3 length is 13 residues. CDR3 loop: CASSVSDSSPLHF. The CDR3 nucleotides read TGTGCCAGCAGTGTCTCAGACAGTTCACCCCTCCACTTT.